The source of this T cell receptor (beta chain) is a study of T-cell memory formation after mild COVID-19. Overall study: Clusters were largely donor specific.

This clonotype was detected a few times. The antigen remains unidentified. MiXCR, run by TCRdb on the 5' RACE reads, gives a single entry per CDR3 protein. Among around 300,000 distinct CDR3 sequences listed, 10% to 15% were seen once. Looked up from germline, CDR1 is DFQATT and CDR2 is SNEGSKA (reference sequence). V lost 3 bases to trimming and J lost 2 bases, with 11 bases between them. This CDR3 has 13 residues. Points from the study as a whole: Later expanders leaned toward CD4+, whereas clones contracting from day 15 to 85 were balanced CD4/CD8. Memory cells collected pre-infection included some clones that later responded, suggesting cross-reactive memory joined. Researchers report contracting CD4+ clones mostly in CM and EM, with CD8+ clones in EMRA.

The sequenced material came from PBMCs or a T cell subset sorted from them (not recorded which). The V gene is TRBV20-1, the J gene TRBJ2-7; D perhaps matches TRBD2 (5 bases). This receptor was obtained from a young man who had mild COVID-19 (a few samples of this study predate the infection). Cell type and time point are not known. The CDR3: CSAREAITYEQYV. CDR3 DNA sequence: TGCAGTGCTAGGGAGGCGATAACCTACGAGCAGTACGTC.